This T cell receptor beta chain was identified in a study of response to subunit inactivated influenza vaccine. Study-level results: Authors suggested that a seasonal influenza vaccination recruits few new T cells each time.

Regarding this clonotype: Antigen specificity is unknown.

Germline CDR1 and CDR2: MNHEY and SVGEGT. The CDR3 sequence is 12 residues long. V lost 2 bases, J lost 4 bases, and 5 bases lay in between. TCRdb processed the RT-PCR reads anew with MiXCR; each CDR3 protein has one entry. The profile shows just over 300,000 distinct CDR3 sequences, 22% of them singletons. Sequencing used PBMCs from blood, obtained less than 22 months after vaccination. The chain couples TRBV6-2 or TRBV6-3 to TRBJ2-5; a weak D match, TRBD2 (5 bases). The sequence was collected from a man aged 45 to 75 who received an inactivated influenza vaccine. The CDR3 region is CASSYGRETQYF. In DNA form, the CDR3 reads TGTGCCAGCAGTTACGGGAGAGAGACCCAGTACTTC.